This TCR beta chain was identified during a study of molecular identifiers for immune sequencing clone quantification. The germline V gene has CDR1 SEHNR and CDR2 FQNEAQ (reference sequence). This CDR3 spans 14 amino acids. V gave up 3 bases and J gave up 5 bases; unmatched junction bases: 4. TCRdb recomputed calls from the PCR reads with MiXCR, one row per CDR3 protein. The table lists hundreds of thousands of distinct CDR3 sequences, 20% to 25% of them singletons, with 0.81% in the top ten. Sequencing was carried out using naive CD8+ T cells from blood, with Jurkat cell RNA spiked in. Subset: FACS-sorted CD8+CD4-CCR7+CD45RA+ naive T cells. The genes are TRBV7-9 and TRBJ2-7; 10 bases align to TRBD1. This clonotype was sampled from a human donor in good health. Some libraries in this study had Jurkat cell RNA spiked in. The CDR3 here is CASSFQTGGDEQYF. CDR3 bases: TGTGCCAGCAGCTTTCAGACAGGGGGCGACGAGCAGTACTTC.